The source of this T cell receptor beta chain is a study of control samples from healthy donors and cancer patients (dated by TCRdb to 2018 to 2021). With regard to this clone: The clone's antigen remains unknown. No much larger clone exists at a distance of one base, and base qualities are not known.

Libraries came from the immunoSEQ multiplex PCR assay. This is the immuneACCESS table as TCRdb keeps it, with only in-frame sequences that have V and J called. A part of the clones is gone; compared with another copy, unresolved V genes explain less than half, and the rest is unexplained. Here the sample has 80,000 or so clones; less than 95% occur a single time. About 6.2% of the sample goes to the ten largest clones. Including the terminal cysteine and phenylalanine, the CDR3 comprises 15 residues. Only the CDR3 part of the read is kept: 45 bases, read in frame from the first base. The V end loses 1 base and the J end loses 7 bases, and a stretch of 11 bases separates them. Reading the germline V gene gives CDR1 SGHNT and CDR2 YENEEA.

The sample comprised blood. The chain is made from TRBV11-3 and TRBJ1-6; possibly the D gene is TRBD1, per 6 matching bases. This TCR was recovered from a woman between 35 and 50 years old in good health. The nucleotide sequence is given as TGTGCCAGCAGCTTAGTTCCGGGGGCCAATTCACCCCTCCACTTT. The encoded protein is CASSLVPGANSPLHF.